The 27 T cell receptor beta chains presented below share a single source sample, sequenced in a study of cytomegalovirus exposure and HLA in healthy donors. The PCR used 60 Vbeta and 13 Jbeta primers. Produced via immunoSEQ multiplex PCR; TCRdb's table is partial and in-frame only. There are 43,000 or so clones in the sample; 70% to 80% occur only once, and 1.4% lies in the top ten. Input material: PBMCs. These receptors all come from a man aged 25-40 years in good health and CMV-seronegative.

The rearrangement joins TRBV11-3 to TRBJ2-5; D is ambiguous. V lost 5 bases and J 0 bases, leaving 10 bases between the germline ends. In germline, CDR1 is SGHNT, CDR2 YENEEA. CDR3 length equals 14 residues. CDR3 region: CASSTSENQETQYF. CDR3 coding DNA: TGTGCCAGCAGCACCAGCGAGAACCAAGAGACCCAGTACTTC.

The V call is TRBV7-9, the J call TRBJ1-6; D not resolved. There are 14 residues in the CDR3. Trimming removed 1 base at V and 4 bases at J, with 5 bases between. Germline V gene data show CDR1 as SEHNR and CDR2 as FQNEAQ (reference sequence). CDR3 in DNA: TGTGCCAGCAGCTTAGAACAGTATAATTCACCCCTCCACTTT. This translates into CASSLEQYNSPLHF. Complete variable domain (other parts from reference TRBV7-9 and TRBJ1-6): DTGVSQNPRHKITKRGQNVTFRCDPISEHNRLYWYRQTLGQGPEFLTYFQNEAQLEKSRLLSDRFSAERPKGSFSTLEIQRTEQGDSAMYLCASSLEQYNSPLHFGNGTRLTVT.

A word on this clone: Other DNA sequences of this sample code for an identical CDR3. The J gene is TRBJ2-7, the V gene TRBV7-3; 9 bases line up with TRBD2. The germline gives CDR1 SGHTA, CDR2 FQGTGA. V trimming: 0 bases; J trimming: 0 bases; junction bases outside the gene matches: 0. The CDR3 covers 15 residues. The CDR3 region is CASSLTSGSSYEQYF. DNA of the CDR3: TGTGCCAGCAGCTTAACTAGCGGGAGCTCCTACGAGCAGTACTTC.

The count of this clone is one. The chain is built from TRBV7-3 and TRBJ1-1; D remains ambiguous. Germline loops: CDR1 SGHTA, CDR2 FQGTGA. CDR3 length equals 16 residues. Trimming took 3 bases from V and 1 from J, leaving 15 bases between them. The CDR3 sequence is CASSFLGGRENTEAFF. The DNA of the CDR3 is TGTGCCAGCAGCTTTTTAGGAGGACGGGAGAACACTGAAGCTTTCTTT.

This chain uses TRBV12-5 with TRBJ2-7; D is perhaps TRBD1 (5 bases). Germline lookup yields CDR1 LGHNT and CDR2 FRNRAP. The CDR3 runs 13 residues. The V gene lost 6 bases and the J gene lost 7 bases, with 16 bases spanning the gap. CDR3 region: CASGLDSPWEQYF. CDR3 coding DNA: TGTGCTAGTGGACTTGACAGTCCTTGGGAGCAGTACTTC.

This clone has just a few counts. The chain joins TRBV4-1 to TRBJ1-1; the match to TRBD1 covers 9 bases. Per germline, CDR1 MGHRA and CDR2 YSYEKL. J lost 0 bases, V lost 3 bases, and 8 bases had no gene match. CDR3 length: 17 amino acids. CDR3 bases: TGCGCCAGCAGCCACCCCGACAGGGGGACTTTGAACACTGAAGCTTTCTTT. It encodes CASSHPDRGTLNTEAFF.

V and J are TRBV5-4 and TRBJ1-2; D perhaps matches TRBD1 (6 bases). The V gene's germline CDR1 is SGHNT and CDR2 YYREEE (reference sequence). The CDR3 contains 15 residues. V lost 4 bases and J lost 2, with 15 bases in between. Here the CDR3 DNA reads TGTGCCAGCAGCGGGGCCCCAACAGGGAACTATGGCTACACCTTC. It codes for CASSGAPTGNYGYTF.

The chain links TRBV28 to TRBJ2-5, with 11 bases lining up with TRBD2. Gene TRBJ2-7 matches the end of the DNA better, so the J call may be wrong. The germline V gene encodes CDR1 MDHEN and CDR2 SYDVKM. CDR3 length: 15 amino acids. The CDR3 coding sequence is TGTGCCAGCAGTTCCTATAGCGGGAGGGCCTACGAGCAGTACTTC. Protein: CASSSYSGRAYEQYF.

J is TRBJ2-7 and V is TRBV28; TRBD1 agrees at 11 bases. J lost 6 bases, V lost 6 bases, and 10 bases had no gene match. Germline assignment: CDR1 MDHEN and CDR2 SYDVKM. This CDR3 has 15 amino acids. The CDR3 DNA sequence: TGTGCCAGCAGCCCCCCTGGACAGGGGGCAGGCGAGCAGTACTTC. Translating gives CASSPPGQGAGEQYF.

This clone has a single count. This chain joins TRBV7-2 and TRBJ2-5; TRBD1 agrees at 8 bases. CDR1 is SGHTA and CDR2 is FQGNSA in the germline V gene. V was pared by 5 bases and J by 4 bases, with 12 bases of the junction left unmatched. The CDR3 is 16 amino acids. CDR3 region: CASSPQGQGIGETQYF. Written as DNA, the CDR3 is TGTGCCAGCAGCCCACAAGGACAGGGCATCGGAGAGACCCAGTACTTC. Supplemented by reference TRBV7-2 and TRBJ2-5, the full variable domain reads GAGVSQSPSNKVTEKGKDVELRCDPISGHTALYWYRQSLGQGLEFLIYFQGNSAPDKSGLPSDRFSAERTGGSVSTLTIQRTQQEDSAVYLCASSPQGQGIGETQYFGPGTRLLVL.

V and J are TRBV28 and TRBJ1-2; TRBD1 matches at 7 bases. J gave up 3 bases and V 2 bases, and 9 bases lay outside the gene matches. The CDR3 spans 16 residues. Germline CDR1 reads MDHEN; CDR2 reads SYDVKM. Here the CDR3 reads CASSLGTASSHYGYTF. As DNA, the CDR3 is TGTGCCAGCAGTTTAGGGACAGCCTCGTCCCACTATGGCTACACCTTC.

This clone is a singleton in its sample. The V and J genes are TRBV4-1 and TRBJ2-1, with TRBD2 matching 9 bases. V shed 3 bases, J shed 5 bases, and the junction held 11 bases outside the gene matches. This CDR3 comprises 17 residues. The germline CDR1 and CDR2 sequences are MGHRA and YSYEKL. In DNA, the CDR3 is TGCGCCAGCAGCCACCGCTCGACTAGCGGCACTGACAATGAGCAGTTCTTC. It codes for CASSHRSTSGTDNEQFF.

This chain joins TRBV18 and TRBJ1-1, with TRBD1 matching over 7 bases. The CDR3 spans 16 residues. Trimming removed 3 bases from V and 0 bases from J; junction bases left unmatched: 7. CDR1 is KGHSH, CDR2 LQKENI, per germline. The CDR3 sequence: CASSPGTALMNTEAFF. The CDR3 nucleotides are TGTGCCAGCTCACCTGGGACAGCTTTGATGAACACTGAAGCTTTCTTT.

This clone was picked up a small number of times. The chain carries TRBV7-8 and TRBJ1-1; the D gene is possibly TRBD1 (6 bases). The germline V gene encodes CDR1 SGHVS and CDR2 FQNEAQ. The V gene lost 6 bases and the J gene lost 4 bases, with 15 bases spanning the gap. The CDR3 has 14 amino acids. CDR3 sequence reads: CASSAYTGTTEAFF. CDR3 nucleotide sequence: TGTGCCAGCAGTGCCTACACAGGGACCACTGAAGCTTTCTTT.

The chain has TRBV28 and TRBJ1-1; D may be TRBD1 (5 bases). Germline V gene data show CDR1 as MDHEN and CDR2 as SYDVKM. The CDR3 is 14 residues long. Trimming left V 9 bases short and J 1 base short, with 15 bases between. In DNA form, the CDR3 reads TGTGCCAGTGCTCTGGGGGAGGCGAACACTGAAGCTTTCTTT. Its protein product is CASALGEANTEAFF.

V is TRBV28 and J is TRBJ1-4, with 9 bases fitting TRBD1. The J segment lost 6 bases and the V segment lost 5 bases, leaving 7 bases of the junction unmatched. The V gene's germline CDR1 is MDHEN and CDR2 SYDVKM. The CDR3 totals 15 residues. CDR3 coding DNA: TGTGCCAGCAGTCCCCCCGGACAGGGGTATGAAAAACTGTTTTTT. This translates into CASSPPGQGYEKLFF.

This rearrangement joins TRBV7-2 to TRBJ2-7; D may be TRBD2 (6 bases). The CDR3 is made up of 15 amino acids. The germline V gene has CDR1 SGHTA and CDR2 FQGNSA. The V end was cut by 5 bases, the J end by 5 bases, with 19 bases between. The CDR3 DNA follows: TGTGCCAGCAGCCCTGGAGGGCCACGTCCCGACGAGCAGTACTTC. Translating it yields CASSPGGPRPDEQYF.

The chain links TRBV19 to TRBJ2-5, with a weak D call TRBD1 (7 bases). The CDR3 loop spans 14 amino acids. CDR1 LNHDA and CDR2 SQIVND come from the germline V gene (reference sequence). The V gene lost 7 bases and the J gene lost 2 bases, with 14 bases spanning the gap. CDR3 nucleotide sequence: TGTGCCAGTAACCGCGGGACAGAACAAGAGACCCAGTACTTC. Translating gives CASNRGTEQETQYF.

The rearrangement uses TRBV11-2 and TRBJ2-4, with 9 bases fitting TRBD1. V dropped 5 bases and J dropped 7; count of bases not matched to a gene: 3. The CDR3 consists of 13 residues. The germline V gene encodes CDR1 SGHAT and CDR2 FQNNGV. DNA for the CDR3: TGTGCCAGCAGCATTGACAGGGGGAACATTCAGTACTTC. This gives the protein CASSIDRGNIQYF. Variable domain in full (rest from reference TRBV11-2 and TRBJ2-4): EAGVAQSPRYKIIEKRQSVAFWCNPISGHATLYWYQQILGQGPKLLIQFQNNGVVDDSQLPKDRFSAERLKGVDSTLKIQPAKLEDSAVYLCASSIDRGNIQYFGAGTRLSVL.

This rearrangement joins TRBV15 to TRBJ2-1, with D perhaps matching TRBD2 (6 bases). This CDR3 is 16 amino acids long. V lost 3 bases, J lost 4 bases, and 16 bases lay in between. Germline CDR1 and CDR2: LNHNV and YYDKDF (reference sequence). CDR3 DNA: TGTGCCACCAGCAGTCCGCGGGCGGGGTTGTACAATGAGCAGTTCTTC. Translation gives CATSSPRAGLYNEQFF.

The rearrangement links TRBV30 to TRBJ1-2, with a possible D match to TRBD1 (6 bases). The CDR3 sequence is 14 residues long. The V end lost 8 bases, the J end lost 7 bases, and 23 bases lay between the germline ends. In germline, CDR1 is GTSNPN, CDR2 SVGIG (reference sequence). CDR3 sequence (DNA): TGTGCCACCCCCGGGGGGGGCCTGGTTGTTGGCTACACCTTC. This gives the protein CATPGGGLVVGYTF.

The chain has TRBV27 and TRBJ2-7; the match to TRBD1 covers 8 bases. CDR3 size: 14 residues. V trimming: 9 bases; J trimming: 3 bases; junction bases outside the gene matches: 10. Germline V lookup: CDR1 MNHEY, CDR2 SMNVEV (reference sequence). CDR3 coding DNA: TGTGCCAGAAGAACGGGACAGGCGAACTACGAGCAGTACTTC. The encoded protein is CARRTGQANYEQYF.

The chain joins TRBV6-1 to TRBJ1-3, with D unresolved. Germline V gene sequence: CDR1 MNHNS, CDR2 SASEGT. The CDR3 contains 15 residues. Between the trimmed V and J ends, which lost 2 bases and 0 bases, there was a span of 8 bases. The CDR3 spells CASSEWESSGNTIYF. As DNA, the CDR3 is TGTGCCAGCAGTGAATGGGAGAGCTCTGGAAACACCATATATTTT.

The chain uses TRBV2 and TRBJ1-1, with D perhaps TRBD1 (5 bases). Between the trimmed V and J ends, which lost 7 bases and 5 bases, there was a span of 17 bases. The CDR3 loop spans 14 amino acids. Per germline, CDR1 SNHLY and CDR2 FYNNEI. The CDR3 DNA reads as TGTGCCAGCACCTTATCCTCAGGGATAACTGAAGCTTTCTTT. Its protein is CASTLSSGITEAFF.

The chain uses TRBV7-3 and TRBJ2-1; TRBD1 might be the D (5 bases). CDR3 size: 13 residues. Trimming cost V 2 bases and J 6 bases, with 8 bases left between them. CDR1 and CDR2 (germline): SGHTA, FQGTGA. Here the CDR3 DNA reads TGTGCCAGCAGCTTACCAGGGTCCAATGAGCAGTTCTTC. It translates to CASSLPGSNEQFF.

V usage is TRBV4-3 and J usage is TRBJ2-3; 8 bases are a match to TRBD1. The CDR3 sequence is 16 residues long. The trim removed 0 bases at V and 4 bases at J, leaving 6 bases unmatched. Germline CDR1 and CDR2: LGHNA and YSLEER. This chain's CDR3 is CASSQDIETGADTQYF. CDR3 DNA: TGCGCCAGCAGCCAAGATATCGAGACAGGGGCAGATACGCAGTATTTT.

The chain recombines TRBV7-9 with TRBJ1-1, with 8 bases aligning to TRBD1. Trimming removed 4 bases from V and 5 bases from J; junction bases left unmatched: 3. Germline values: CDR1 SEHNR, CDR2 FQNEAQ (reference sequence). CDR3 length equals 13 residues. The CDR3 loop reads CASSSRGPTEAFF. The CDR3 DNA reads as TGTGCCAGCAGCTCCAGGGGGCCAACTGAAGCTTTCTTT.